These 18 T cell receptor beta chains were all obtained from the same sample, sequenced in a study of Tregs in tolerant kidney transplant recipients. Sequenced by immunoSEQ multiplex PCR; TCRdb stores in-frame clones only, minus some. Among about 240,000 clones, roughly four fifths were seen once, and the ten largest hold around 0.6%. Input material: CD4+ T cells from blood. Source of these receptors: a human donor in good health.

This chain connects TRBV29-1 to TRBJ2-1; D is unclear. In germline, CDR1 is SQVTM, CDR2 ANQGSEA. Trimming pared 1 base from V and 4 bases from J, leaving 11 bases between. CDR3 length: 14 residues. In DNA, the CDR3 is TGCAGCGTTGAAGCGCTAGAAAATTACAATGAGCAGTTCTTC. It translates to CSVEALENYNEQFF.

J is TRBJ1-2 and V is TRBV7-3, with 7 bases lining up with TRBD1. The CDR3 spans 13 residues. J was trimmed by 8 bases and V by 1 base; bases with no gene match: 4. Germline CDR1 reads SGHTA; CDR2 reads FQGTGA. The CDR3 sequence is CASSLITGDGYTF. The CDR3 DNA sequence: TGTGCCAGCAGCTTAATAACAGGGGACGGCTACACCTTC.

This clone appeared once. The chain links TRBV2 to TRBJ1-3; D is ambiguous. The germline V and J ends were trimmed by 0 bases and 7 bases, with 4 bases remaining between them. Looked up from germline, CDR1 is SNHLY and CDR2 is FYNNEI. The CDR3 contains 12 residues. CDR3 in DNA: TGTGCCAGCAGTGAAGCAGGGAACACCATATATTTT. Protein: CASSEAGNTIYF.

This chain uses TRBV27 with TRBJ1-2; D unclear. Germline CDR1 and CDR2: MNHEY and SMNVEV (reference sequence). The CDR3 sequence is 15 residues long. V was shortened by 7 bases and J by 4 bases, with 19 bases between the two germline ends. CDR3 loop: CASTALGPNLYGYTF. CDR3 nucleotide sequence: TGTGCCAGCACAGCCCTCGGACCGAATCTCTATGGCTACACCTTC.

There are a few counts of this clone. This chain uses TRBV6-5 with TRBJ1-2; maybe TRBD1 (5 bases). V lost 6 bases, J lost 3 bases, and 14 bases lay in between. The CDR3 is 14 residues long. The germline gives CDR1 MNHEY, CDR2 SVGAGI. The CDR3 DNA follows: TGTGCCAGCAGATCGTTGGGGACCCACTATGGCTACACCTTC. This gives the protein CASRSLGTHYGYTF.

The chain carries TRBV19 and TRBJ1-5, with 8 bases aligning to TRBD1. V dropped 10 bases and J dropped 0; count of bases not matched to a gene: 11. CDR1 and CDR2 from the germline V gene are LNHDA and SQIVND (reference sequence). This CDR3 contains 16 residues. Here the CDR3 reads CANSTGQGNSNQPQHF. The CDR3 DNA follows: TGTGCCAACAGTACCGGACAGGGAAATAGCAATCAGCCCCAGCATTTT.

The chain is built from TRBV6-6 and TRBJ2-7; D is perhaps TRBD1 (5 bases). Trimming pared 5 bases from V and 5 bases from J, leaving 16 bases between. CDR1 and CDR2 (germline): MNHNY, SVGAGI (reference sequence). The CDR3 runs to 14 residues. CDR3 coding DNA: TGTGCCAGCAGTGACACAGGTTCAGGCAACGAGCAGTACTTC. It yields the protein CASSDTGSGNEQYF.

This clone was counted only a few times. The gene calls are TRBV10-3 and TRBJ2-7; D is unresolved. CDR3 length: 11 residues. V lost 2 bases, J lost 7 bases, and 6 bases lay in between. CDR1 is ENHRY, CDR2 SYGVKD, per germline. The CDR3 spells CAISEVGEQYF. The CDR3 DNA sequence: TGTGCCATCAGTGAGGTGGGTGAGCAGTACTTC.

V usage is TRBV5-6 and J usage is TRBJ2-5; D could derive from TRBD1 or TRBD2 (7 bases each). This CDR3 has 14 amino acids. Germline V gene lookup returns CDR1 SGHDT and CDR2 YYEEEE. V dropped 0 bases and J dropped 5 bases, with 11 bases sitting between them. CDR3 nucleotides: TGTGCCAGCAGCTTGGACAGGGGAGGGGAGACCCAGTACTTC. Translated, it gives CASSLDRGGETQYF. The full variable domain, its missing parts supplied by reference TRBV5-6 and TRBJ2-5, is DAGVTQSPTHLIKTRGQQVTLRCSPKSGHDTVSWYQQALGQGPQFIFQYYEEEERQRGNFPDRFSGHQFPNYSSELNVNALLLGDSALYLCASSLDRGGETQYFGPGTRLLVL.

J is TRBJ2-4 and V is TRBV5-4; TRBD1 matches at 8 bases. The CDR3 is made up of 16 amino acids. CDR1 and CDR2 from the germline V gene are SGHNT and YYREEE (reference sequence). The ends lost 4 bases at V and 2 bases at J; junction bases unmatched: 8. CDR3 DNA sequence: TGTGCCAGCAGCGACGGACAGGGTCGGACCAAAAACATTCAGTACTTC. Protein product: CASSDGQGRTKNIQYF.

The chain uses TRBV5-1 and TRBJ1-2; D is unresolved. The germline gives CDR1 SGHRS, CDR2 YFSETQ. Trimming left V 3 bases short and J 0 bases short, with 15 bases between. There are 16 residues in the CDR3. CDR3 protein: CASSSTAEGTNYGYTF. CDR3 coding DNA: TGCGCCAGCAGCTCCACAGCGGAGGGAACTAACTATGGCTACACCTTC. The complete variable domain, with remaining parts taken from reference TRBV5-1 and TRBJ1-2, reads KAGVTQTPRYLIKTRGQQVTLSCSPISGHRSVSWYQQTPGQGLQFLFEYFSETQRNKGNFPGRFSGRQFSNSRSEMNVSTLELGDSALYLCASSSTAEGTNYGYTFGSGTRLTVV.

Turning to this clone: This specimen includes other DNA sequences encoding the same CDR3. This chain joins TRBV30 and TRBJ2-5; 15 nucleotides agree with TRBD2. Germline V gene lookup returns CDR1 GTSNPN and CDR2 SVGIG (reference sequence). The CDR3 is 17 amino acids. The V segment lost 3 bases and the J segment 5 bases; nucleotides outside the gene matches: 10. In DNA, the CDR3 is TGTGCCTGGAGCCAAATTGGACTAGCGGGAGGGCGGGAGACCCAGTACTTC. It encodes CAWSQIGLAGGRETQYF.

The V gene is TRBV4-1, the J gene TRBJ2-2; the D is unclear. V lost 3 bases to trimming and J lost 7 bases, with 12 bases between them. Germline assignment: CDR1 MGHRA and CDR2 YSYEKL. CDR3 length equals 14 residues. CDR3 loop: CASSHVVPVGELFF. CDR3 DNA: TGCGCCAGCAGCCACGTCGTGCCAGTCGGGGAGCTGTTTTTT.

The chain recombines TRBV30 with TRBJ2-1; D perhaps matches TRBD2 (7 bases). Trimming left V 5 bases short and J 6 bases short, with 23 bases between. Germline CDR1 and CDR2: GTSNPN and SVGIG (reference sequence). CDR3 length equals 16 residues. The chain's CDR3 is CAWGPSRGAVSNEQFF. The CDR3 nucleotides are TGTGCCTGGGGCCCTTCCCGGGGGGCCGTGAGCAATGAGCAGTTCTTC.

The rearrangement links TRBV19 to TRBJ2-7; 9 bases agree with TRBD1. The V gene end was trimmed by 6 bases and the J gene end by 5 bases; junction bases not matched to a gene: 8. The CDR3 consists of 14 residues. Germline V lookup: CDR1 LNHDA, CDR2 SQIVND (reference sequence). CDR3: CASSRGQGPNEQYF. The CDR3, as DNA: TGTGCCAGTAGCCGGGGACAGGGCCCTAACGAGCAGTACTTC.

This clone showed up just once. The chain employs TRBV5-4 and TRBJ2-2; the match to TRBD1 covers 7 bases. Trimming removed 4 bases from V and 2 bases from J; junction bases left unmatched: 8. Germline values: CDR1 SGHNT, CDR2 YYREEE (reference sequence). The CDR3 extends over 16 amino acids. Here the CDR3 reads CASSRTGALNTGELFF. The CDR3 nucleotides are TGTGCCAGCAGCAGGACAGGAGCGCTTAACACCGGGGAGCTGTTTTTT.

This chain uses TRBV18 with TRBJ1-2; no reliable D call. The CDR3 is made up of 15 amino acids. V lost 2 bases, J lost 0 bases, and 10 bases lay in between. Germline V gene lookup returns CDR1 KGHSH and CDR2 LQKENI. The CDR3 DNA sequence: TGTGCCAGCTCACCAACGCGGGCTTCTAACTATGGCTACACCTTC. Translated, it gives CASSPTRASNYGYTF.

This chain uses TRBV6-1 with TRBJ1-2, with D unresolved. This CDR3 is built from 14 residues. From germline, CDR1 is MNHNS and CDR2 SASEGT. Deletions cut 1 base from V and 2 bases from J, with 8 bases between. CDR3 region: CASSEERHNYGYTF. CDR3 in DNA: TGTGCCAGCAGTGAAGAGAGACACAACTATGGCTACACCTTC.